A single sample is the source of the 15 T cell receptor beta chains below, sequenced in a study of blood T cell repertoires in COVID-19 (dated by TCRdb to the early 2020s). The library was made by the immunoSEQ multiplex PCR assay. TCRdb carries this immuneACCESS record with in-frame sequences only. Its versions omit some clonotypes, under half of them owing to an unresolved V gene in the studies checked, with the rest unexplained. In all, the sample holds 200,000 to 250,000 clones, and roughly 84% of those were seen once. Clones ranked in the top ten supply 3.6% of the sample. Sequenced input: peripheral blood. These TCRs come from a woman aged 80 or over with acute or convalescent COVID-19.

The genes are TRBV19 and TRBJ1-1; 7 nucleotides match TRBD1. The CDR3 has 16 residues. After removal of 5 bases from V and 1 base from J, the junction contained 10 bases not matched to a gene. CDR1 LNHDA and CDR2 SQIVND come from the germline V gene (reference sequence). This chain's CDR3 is CASSHRRGRRNTEAFF. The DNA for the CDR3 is TGTGCCAGTAGTCATCGGAGGGGGCGGAGGAACACTGAAGCTTTCTTT.

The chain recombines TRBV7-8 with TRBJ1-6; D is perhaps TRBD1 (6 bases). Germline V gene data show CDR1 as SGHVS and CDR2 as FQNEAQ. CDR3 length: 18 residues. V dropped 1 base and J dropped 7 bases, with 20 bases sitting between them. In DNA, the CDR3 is TGTGCCAGCAGCTTAGGTTTTCTAGGACAGACCCAAAATTCACCCCTCCACTTT. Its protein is CASSLGFLGQTQNSPLHF. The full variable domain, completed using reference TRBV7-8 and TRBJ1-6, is GAGVSQSPRYKVAKRGQDVALRCDPISGHVSLFWYQQALGQGPEFLTYFQNEAQLDKSGLPSDRFFAERPEGSVSTLKIQRTQQEDSAVYLCASSLGFLGQTQNSPLHFGNGTRLTVT.

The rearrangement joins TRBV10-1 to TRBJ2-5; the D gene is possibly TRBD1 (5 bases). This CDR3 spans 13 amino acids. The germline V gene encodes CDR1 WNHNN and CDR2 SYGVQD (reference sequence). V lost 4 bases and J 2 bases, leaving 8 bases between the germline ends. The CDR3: CASSGQTQETQYF. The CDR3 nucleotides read TGCGCCAGCAGTGGACAGACTCAAGAGACCCAGTACTTC.

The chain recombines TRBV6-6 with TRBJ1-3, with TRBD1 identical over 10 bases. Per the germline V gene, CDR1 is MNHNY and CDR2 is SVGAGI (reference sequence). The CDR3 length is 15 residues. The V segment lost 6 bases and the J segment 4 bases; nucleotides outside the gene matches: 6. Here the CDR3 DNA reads TGTGCCAGCAGCAGGGACAGGGGACAAGGAAACACCATATATTTT. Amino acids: CASSRDRGQGNTIYF.

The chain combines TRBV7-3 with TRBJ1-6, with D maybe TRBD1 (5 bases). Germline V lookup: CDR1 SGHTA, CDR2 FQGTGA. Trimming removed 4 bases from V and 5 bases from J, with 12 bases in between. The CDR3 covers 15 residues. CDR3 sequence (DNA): TGTGCCAGCAGCTCCCTCGGGGGTGATAATTCACCCCTCCACTTT. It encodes CASSSLGGDNSPLHF.

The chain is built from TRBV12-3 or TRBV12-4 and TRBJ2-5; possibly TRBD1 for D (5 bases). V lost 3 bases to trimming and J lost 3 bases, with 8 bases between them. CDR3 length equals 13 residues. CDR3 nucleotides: TGTGCCAGCAGTTTGGGGCAGAAAGAGACCCAGTACTTC. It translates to CASSLGQKETQYF.

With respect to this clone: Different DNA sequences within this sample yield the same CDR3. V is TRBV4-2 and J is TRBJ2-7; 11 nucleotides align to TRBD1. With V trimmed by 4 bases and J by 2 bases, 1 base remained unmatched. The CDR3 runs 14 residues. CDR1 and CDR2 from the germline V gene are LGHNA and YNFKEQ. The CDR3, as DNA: TGTGCCAGCAGCCCGGGACAGGGGGCCTACGAGCAGTACTTC. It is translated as CASSPGQGAYEQYF.

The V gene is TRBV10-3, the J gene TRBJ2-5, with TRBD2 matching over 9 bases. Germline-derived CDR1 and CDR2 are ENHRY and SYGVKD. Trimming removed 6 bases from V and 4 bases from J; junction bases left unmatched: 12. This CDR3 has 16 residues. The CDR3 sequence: CAISPGGGGAVETQYF. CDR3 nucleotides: TGTGCCATCAGCCCCGGGGGCGGGGGGGCAGTAGAGACCCAGTACTTC.

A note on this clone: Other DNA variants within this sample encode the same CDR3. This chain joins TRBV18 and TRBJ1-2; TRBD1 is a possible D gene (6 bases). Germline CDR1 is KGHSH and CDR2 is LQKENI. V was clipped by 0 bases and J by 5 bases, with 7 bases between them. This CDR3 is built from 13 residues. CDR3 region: CASSPPGGYGYTF. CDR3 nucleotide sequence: TGTGCCAGCTCACCACCAGGGGGATATGGCTACACCTTC.

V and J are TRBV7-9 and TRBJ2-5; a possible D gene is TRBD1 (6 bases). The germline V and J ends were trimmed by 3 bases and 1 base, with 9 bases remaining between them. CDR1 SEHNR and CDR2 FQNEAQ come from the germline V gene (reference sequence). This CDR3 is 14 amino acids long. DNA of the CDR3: TGTGCCAGCAGCTTGCGACAGGCCCAAGAGACCCAGTACTTC. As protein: CASSLRQAQETQYF.

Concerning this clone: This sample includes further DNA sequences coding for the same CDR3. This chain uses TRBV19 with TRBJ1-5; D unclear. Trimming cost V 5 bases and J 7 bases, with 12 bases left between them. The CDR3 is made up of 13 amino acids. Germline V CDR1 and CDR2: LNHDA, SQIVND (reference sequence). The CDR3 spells CASSDLGGQPQHF. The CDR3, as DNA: TGTGCCAGTAGTGACTTAGGCGGGCAGCCCCAGCATTTT.

Here the CDR3 DNA reads TGTGCCAGCACCCCATCCACCGGGACACACTCCTTTGCCATATATTTT. It encodes CASTPSTGTHSFAIYF. The chain carries TRBV28 and TRBJ1-3; D is perhaps TRBD1 (6 bases). With 7 bases removed from V and 11 bases from J, the gap between germline ends came to 27 bases. Germline values: CDR1 MDHEN, CDR2 SYDVKM. The CDR3 is 16 amino acids. The full variable domain, rest sourced from reference TRBV28 and TRBJ1-3, is DVKVTQSSRYLVKRTGEKVFLECVQDMDHENMFWYRQDPGLGLRLIYFSYDVKMKEKGDIPEGYSVSREKKERFSLILESASTNQTSMYLCASTPSTGTHSFAIYFGEGSWLTVV.

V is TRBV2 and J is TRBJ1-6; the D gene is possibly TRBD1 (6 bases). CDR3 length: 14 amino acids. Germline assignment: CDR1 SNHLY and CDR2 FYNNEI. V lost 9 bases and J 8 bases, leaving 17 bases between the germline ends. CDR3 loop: CASSQGTTHSPLHF. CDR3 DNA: TGTGCCAGTTCGCAGGGGACGACTCATTCACCCCTCCACTTT.

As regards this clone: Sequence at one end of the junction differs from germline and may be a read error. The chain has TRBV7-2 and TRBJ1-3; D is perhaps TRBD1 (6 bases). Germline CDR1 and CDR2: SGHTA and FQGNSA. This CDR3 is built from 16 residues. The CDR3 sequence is CASSLAPSGAGNTIYF. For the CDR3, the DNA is TGTGCCAGCAGCCTAGCCCCCTCAGGGGCTGGAAACACCATATATTTT.

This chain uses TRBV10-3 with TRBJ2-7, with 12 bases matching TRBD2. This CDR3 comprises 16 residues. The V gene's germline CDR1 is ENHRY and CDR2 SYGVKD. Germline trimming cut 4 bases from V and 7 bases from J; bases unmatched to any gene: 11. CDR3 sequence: CAISGLPSGGAKEQYF. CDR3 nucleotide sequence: TGTGCCATCAGTGGGCTCCCTAGCGGGGGGGCGAAGGAGCAGTACTTC.